What follows are 27 T cell receptor beta chains derived from one specimen sequenced in a study of PD-1 blockade in classical Hodgkin lymphoma. Produced via immunoSEQ multiplex PCR; TCRdb's table is partial and in-frame only. The data hold 30,000 to 45,000 clones, with approximately 86% observed a single time. Brentuximab vedotin exposure varied, and every patient relapsed after autologous stem cell transplantation. This specimen was peripheral blood mononuclear cells (PBMCs), taken before the second cycle of nivolumab. The receptor source for this set is a human donor with classical Hodgkin lymphoma.

The genes are TRBV2 and TRBJ1-5, with 9 bases lining up with TRBD1. Germline V gene sequence: CDR1 SNHLY, CDR2 FYNNEI. V lost 4 bases, J lost 6 bases, and 4 bases stayed unmatched. The CDR3 contains 14 residues. The CDR3 nucleotides are TGTGCCAGCAGTGGAGACAGGGGGGGTCAGCCCCAGCATTTT. Protein product: CASSGDRGGQPQHF.

This rearrangement joins TRBV18 to TRBJ2-7, with D possibly being TRBD1 (5 bases). CDR1 KGHSH and CDR2 LQKENI come from the germline V gene. CDR3 length: 12 amino acids. V was clipped by 6 bases and J by 2 bases, with 8 bases between them. In nucleotides, the CDR3 is TGTGCCAGCTCCCAACAGGCCTACGAGCAGTACTTC. Translated, it gives CASSQQAYEQYF.

The chain employs TRBV27 and TRBJ2-1, with D perhaps matching TRBD1 or TRBD2 (6 bases each). Germline V lookup: CDR1 MNHEY, CDR2 SMNVEV (reference sequence). V lost 6 bases and J 2 bases, leaving 14 bases between the germline ends. The CDR3 length is 15 residues. This CDR3 is CASRIGGSAYNEQFF. For the CDR3, the DNA is TGTGCCAGCAGGATAGGGGGGAGTGCCTACAATGAGCAGTTCTTC.

The chain couples TRBV20-1 to TRBJ1-1; D is ambiguous. This CDR3 is built from 11 residues. Trimming took 4 bases from V and 8 from J, leaving 11 bases between them. Germline V gene sequence: CDR1 DFQATT, CDR2 SNEGSKA (reference sequence). The CDR3 reads CSATRSPEAFF. CDR3 nucleotide sequence: TGCAGTGCTACCAGAAGCCCCGAAGCTTTCTTT.

In its sample, this clone was seen once. This chain joins TRBV11-2 and TRBJ2-3; 9 nucleotides match TRBD2. Germline CDR1 reads SGHAT; CDR2 reads FQNNGV. The CDR3 consists of 16 residues. V lost 4 bases to trimming and J lost 15 bases; unmatched junction nucleotides: 20. The CDR3 region has the DNA TGTGCCAGCAGCTCAAAATTCGGCAGGGTGGGACTAGCACATTATTTT. It is translated as CASSSKFGRVGLAHYF.

This clone was found a few times. The J gene is TRBJ2-7, the V gene TRBV13; either TRBD1 or TRBD2 may supply D (7 bases each). Germline V lookup: CDR1 PRHDT, CDR2 FYEKMQ (reference sequence). Trimming took 3 bases from V and 6 from J, leaving 12 bases between them. CDR3 size: 13 residues. The CDR3 DNA reads TGTGCCAGCAGCTTTGACAGGGAGGGCGAGCAGTACTTC. Protein sequence: CASSFDREGEQYF. The complete variable domain, with remaining parts taken from reference TRBV13 and TRBJ2-7, reads AAGVIQSPRHLIKEKRETATLKCYPIPRHDTVYWYQQGPGQDPQFLISFYEKMQSDKGSIPDRFSAQQFSDYHSELNMSSLELGDSALYFCASSFDREGEQYFGPGTRLTVT.

The V call is TRBV5-6, the J call TRBJ2-1; D unresolved. The V end was cut by 1 base, the J end by 1 base, with 15 bases between. The CDR3 covers 17 residues. Germline CDR1 reads SGHDT; CDR2 reads YYEEEE. The CDR3 DNA reads as TGTGCCAGCAGCTTGAATCTTGGCGTTATATCCTACAATGAGCAGTTCTTC. This encodes CASSLNLGVISYNEQFF.

This chain connects TRBV19 to TRBJ2-1; no definite D call. Per the germline V gene, CDR1 is LNHDA and CDR2 is SQIVND (reference sequence). There are 11 residues in the CDR3. V lost 5 bases to trimming and J lost 3 bases, with 2 bases between them. CDR3 sequence: CASSYYNEQFF. The CDR3 DNA reads as TGTGCCAGTAGTTACTACAATGAGCAGTTCTTC.

The chain has TRBV29-1 and TRBJ2-5; a possible D gene is TRBD2 (5 bases). The CDR3 has 12 residues. V dropped 6 bases and J dropped 3 bases, with 11 bases sitting between them. Germline V gene sequence: CDR1 SQVTM, CDR2 ANQGSEA. CDR3: CSVLENKETQYF. Here the CDR3 DNA reads TGCAGCGTACTAGAAAATAAAGAGACCCAGTACTTC.

This chain joins TRBV11-3 and TRBJ2-4; no clear D. This CDR3 is built from 12 residues. Trimming removed 5 bases from V and 7 bases from J, with 9 bases in between. Germline V gene lookup returns CDR1 SGHNT and CDR2 YENEEA. CDR3 region: CASSSWANIQYF. The CDR3 DNA reads TGTGCCAGCAGCAGTTGGGCGAACATTCAGTACTTC.

This chain links TRBV2 with TRBJ2-1; 12 positions match TRBD2. The V and J ends lost 10 bases and 9 bases, in that order; junction bases with no gene match: 16. CDR3 length: 16 amino acids. Germline V CDR1 and CDR2: SNHLY, FYNNEI. The CDR3 sequence is CANGLAGPVGVGEQFF. Here the CDR3 DNA reads TGTGCCAACGGACTAGCGGGACCCGTCGGGGTAGGTGAGCAGTTCTTC.

The rearrangement joins TRBV5-4 to TRBJ1-3; TRBD1 might be the D (6 bases). CDR3 length: 15 residues. V was cut by 0 bases and J by 3 bases, with 10 bases left in between. Germline values: CDR1 SGHNT, CDR2 YYREEE (reference sequence). CDR3 sequence: CASSLGAGDGNTIYF. The CDR3 DNA is TGTGCCAGCAGCTTGGGGGCAGGGGATGGAAACACCATATATTTT.

J is TRBJ1-4 and V is TRBV28; 8 nucleotides agree with TRBD1. The CDR3 contains 16 residues. Germline CDR1 MDHEN, CDR2 SYDVKM. With V trimmed by 6 bases and J by 8 bases, 14 bases remained unmatched. For the CDR3, the DNA is TGTGCCAGCAGCACACCAATCAGGGACAGGCACGAAAAACTGTTTTTT. Its translation is CASSTPIRDRHEKLFF.

J is TRBJ1-1 and V is TRBV6-5, with D possibly being TRBD1 (6 bases). The CDR3 extends over 14 amino acids. V was pared by 2 bases and J by 4 bases, with 11 bases between. CDR1 MNHEY and CDR2 SVGAGI come from the germline V gene. This chain's CDR3 is CASSYGGRGTEAFF. The CDR3 nucleotides read TGTGCCAGCAGTTACGGGGGGCGAGGCACTGAAGCTTTCTTT.

The V gene is TRBV29-1, the J gene TRBJ2-6, with D hard to call. Germline CDR1 is SQVTM and CDR2 is ANQGSEA. The CDR3 runs to 16 residues. Trimming removed 1 base from V and 4 bases from J, with 14 bases in between. The DNA of the CDR3 is TGCAGCGTTGAAGTTACCTCGGGTACCGGGGCCAACGTCCTGACTTTC. It specifies CSVEVTSGTGANVLTF.

The chain joins TRBV5-1 to TRBJ2-7; 10 nucleotides agree with TRBD2. This CDR3 region has 17 residues. J gave up 3 bases and V 2 bases, and 11 bases lay outside the gene matches. Germline CDR1 SGHRS, CDR2 YFSETQ. The CDR3 DNA follows: TGCGCCAGCAGCTTAGGGGCTAGCGGGAGTTTTATCTACGAGCAGTACTTC. Protein sequence: CASSLGASGSFIYEQYF.

The chain couples TRBV7-2 to TRBJ2-1; D remains unclear. The CDR3 contains 13 residues. Deletions cut 5 bases from V and 7 bases from J, with 12 bases between. In germline, CDR1 is SGHTA, CDR2 FQGNSA. The CDR3 DNA reads as TGTGCCAGCAGCATAAATTCTTGGAATGAGCAGTTCTTC. As protein: CASSINSWNEQFF.

This chain uses TRBV6-1 with TRBJ2-7; D is unclear. This CDR3 region has 12 residues. Germline V gene data show CDR1 as MNHNS and CDR2 as SASEGT. The V end was cut by 1 base, the J end by 5 bases, with 6 bases between. In DNA, the CDR3 is TGTGCCAGCAGTGAAGACAAGAACGAGCAGTACTTC. This codes for CASSEDKNEQYF.

J is TRBJ2-5 and V is TRBV7-2; TRBD2 matches at 9 bases. The J call may be incorrect, as the DNA end agrees better with TRBJ2-7. Per germline, CDR1 SGHTA and CDR2 FQGNSA. The CDR3 spans 14 residues. CDR3 sequence: CASSLVAGDREQYF. In DNA form, the CDR3 reads TGTGCCAGCAGCTTAGTAGCGGGAGATCGCGAGCAGTACTTC.

The genes are TRBV9 and TRBJ2-1; D unclear. The CDR3 length is 13 residues. The germline V gene has CDR1 SGDLS and CDR2 YYNGEE. V lost 3 bases and J lost 0, with 4 bases in between. Written as DNA, the CDR3 is TGTGCCAGCAGCGGGAGCTCCTACAATGAGCAGTTCTTC. It yields the protein CASSGSSYNEQFF.

This chain joins TRBV4-2 and TRBJ2-7; D gene ambiguous. The V and J ends lost 0 bases and 1 base respectively, with 4 bases between them. This CDR3 has 13 residues. Germline CDR1 LGHNA, CDR2 YNFKEQ. CDR3 DNA sequence: TGTGCCAGCAGCCAAGATCAGTCCTACGAGCAGTACTTC. It is translated as CASSQDQSYEQYF.

The chain recombines TRBV28 with TRBJ2-5; 8 bases line up with TRBD1. There are 20 residues in the CDR3. Germline CDR1 and CDR2: MDHEN and SYDVKM. Losses at the gene ends were 3 bases for V and 5 bases for J; bases not matched to a gene: 23. The CDR3 loop reads CASSFGFNHPSSGGWETQYF. The CDR3 DNA sequence: TGTGCCAGCAGTTTTGGATTCAATCATCCTTCCTCAGGGGGCTGGGAGACCCAGTACTTC. Drawing the rest from reference TRBV28 and TRBJ2-5, the complete variable domain is DVKVTQSSRYLVKRTGEKVFLECVQDMDHENMFWYRQDPGLGLRLIYFSYDVKMKEKGDIPEGYSVSREKKERFSLILESASTNQTSMYLCASSFGFNHPSSGGWETQYFGPGTRLLVL.

The rearrangement uses TRBV10-3 and TRBJ2-1; 10 bases are a match to TRBD2. The CDR3 is 16 residues long. V lost 3 bases, J lost 9 bases, and 11 bases stayed unmatched. CDR1 and CDR2 from the germline V gene are ENHRY and SYGVKD. CDR3 protein: CAISDPATSGKGEQFF. The CDR3 DNA reads as TGTGCCATCAGTGACCCGGCAACTAGCGGGAAGGGTGAGCAGTTCTTC.

The V and J genes are TRBV5-6 and TRBJ2-3, with 11 bases aligning to TRBD2. The V gene's germline CDR1 is SGHDT and CDR2 YYEEEE. The V segment lost 3 bases and the J segment 2 bases; nucleotides outside the gene matches: 2. The CDR3 consists of 15 residues. CDR3 nucleotides: TGTGCCAGCAGCTCGGGACTAGCGGTCACAGATACGCAGTATTTT. As protein: CASSSGLAVTDTQYF.

The chain couples TRBV28 to TRBJ2-1; D is perhaps TRBD1 (6 bases). The CDR3 spans 13 residues. Per germline, CDR1 MDHEN and CDR2 SYDVKM. Trimming removed 5 bases at V and 12 bases at J, with 17 bases between. CDR3 sequence (DNA): TGTGCCAGCAGTCCAACAGGGTACGGGTGGCAGTTCTTC. Translation gives CASSPTGYGWQFF.

The chain recombines TRBV4-1 with TRBJ2-3; no firm D call. Germline-derived CDR1 and CDR2 are MGHRA and YSYEKL. The CDR3 sequence is 14 residues long. V lost 2 bases and J lost 2, with 8 bases in between. The CDR3 DNA reads TGCGCCAGCAGCCAATCCTTTCCCACAGATACGCAGTATTTT. It translates to CASSQSFPTDTQYF.

This clone has a single count. The chain has TRBV6-1 and TRBJ2-7; D gene ambiguous. V was pared by 6 bases and J by 1 base, with 13 bases between. CDR3 length equals 14 residues. Germline-derived CDR1 and CDR2 are MNHNS and SASEGT. Written as DNA, the CDR3 is TGTGCCAGCAGAGAATTGGACCCTTCCTACGAGCAGTACTTC. It is translated as CASRELDPSYEQYF.